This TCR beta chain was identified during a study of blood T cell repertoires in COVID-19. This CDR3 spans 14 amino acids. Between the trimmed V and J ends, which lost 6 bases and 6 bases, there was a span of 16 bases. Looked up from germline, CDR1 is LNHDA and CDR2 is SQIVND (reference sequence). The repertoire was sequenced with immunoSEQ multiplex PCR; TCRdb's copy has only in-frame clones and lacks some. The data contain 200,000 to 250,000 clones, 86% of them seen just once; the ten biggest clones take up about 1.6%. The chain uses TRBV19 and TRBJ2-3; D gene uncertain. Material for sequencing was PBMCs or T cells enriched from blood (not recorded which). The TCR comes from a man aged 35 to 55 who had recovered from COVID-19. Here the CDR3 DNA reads TGTGCCAGTAGCCGAGATGGGCAGACGGATACGCAGTATTTT. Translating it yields CASSRDGQTDTQYF.